Sequencing of this T cell receptor beta chain was carried out in a study of CD8+CD57+ T cells in acquired aplastic anemia. CDR3 length: 12 residues. V was shortened by 5 bases and J by 4 bases, with 11 bases between the two germline ends. The germline V gene encodes CDR1 DFQATT and CDR2 SNEGSKA (reference sequence). Study-wide results and caveats: Patients were compared with controls for CD8+ Simpson's diversity, and no significant difference emerged.

Genomic DNA was employed as the template in profiling TCR beta VDJ and CDR3. TCRdb recomputed calls from the reads with MiXCR, one row per CDR3 protein. The sample holds around 140,000 distinct CDR3 sequences, around two fifths seen once. Remarks on this clonotype: Antigen specificity is unknown.

J is TRBJ2-5 and V is TRBV20-1; D remains ambiguous. This TCR came from a human donor in good health, serving as a control. The sequencing sample was made of sorted CD4+, CD8+, or CD8+CD57+ T cells (not recorded which) from PBMCs. CDR3 sequence: CSAGVASETQYF. CDR3 nucleotide sequence: TGCAGTGCTGGAGTGGCCTCAGAGACCCAGTACTTC.